Presented here are 12 T cell receptor beta chains from one specimen sequenced in a study of response to subunit inactivated influenza vaccine (dated by TCRdb to 2017 to 2018). Libraries were made using RT-PCR. Data came from an Illumina HiSeq 2500. In-frame beta chains were kept once TCRdb had trimmed the public reads at Q25 with fastp and called clones with MiXCR. Here each entry gathers all rows of one CDR3 protein and keeps the most common genes and DNA. The table for this sample lists 590,000 or so distinct CDR3 sequences; about 15% of them were counted only once. The leading ten clones occupy about 7.4% of the sample. The input for sequencing was PBMCs from blood, taken 14 to 15 days before vaccination. The receptors stem from a man between 45 and 60 years old who received an inactivated influenza vaccine. Donor details come from another sample of the same person, matched by shared clones.

This clonotype occurred a few times. V usage is TRBV10-3 and J usage is TRBJ2-6, with D perhaps TRBD2 (6 bases). The V end was cut by 6 bases, the J end by 3 bases, with 21 bases between. CDR1 is ENHRY and CDR2 is SYGVKD in the germline V gene. The CDR3 is 18 residues long. This chain's CDR3 is CAISGLNGGYLGANVLTF. CDR3 bases: TGTGCCATCAGCGGACTAAACGGGGGTTACCTTGGGGCCAACGTCCTGACTTTC.

This clonotype was picked up many times. The gene calls are TRBV12-3 or TRBV12-4 and TRBJ2-7, with 11 bases fitting TRBD2. V was clipped by 7 bases and J by 0 bases; unmatched bases: 8. The CDR3 is made up of 16 amino acids. The chain's CDR3 is CASTVEGLAASYEQYF. The CDR3 nucleotides are TGTGCCAGCACCGTGGAGGGACTAGCGGCCTCCTACGAGCAGTACTTC.

This chain uses TRBV12-3 or TRBV12-4 with TRBJ2-3; D gene unclear. The V end was cut by 2 bases, the J end by 2 bases, with 11 bases between. This CDR3 has 15 residues. In nucleotides, the CDR3 is TGTGCCAGCAGTTTAATAGGCGCCCTCACAGATACGCAGTATTTT. This codes for CASSLIGALTDTQYF.

The V call is TRBV10-3, the J call TRBJ2-1; 7 bases are a match to TRBD1. This CDR3 region has 13 residues. CDR1 and CDR2 (germline): ENHRY, SYGVKD. J gave up 5 bases and V 3 bases, and 1 base lay outside the gene matches. The CDR3 region is CAISDQGDNEQFF. DNA for the CDR3: TGTGCCATCAGTGATCAGGGGGACAATGAGCAGTTCTTC.

The J gene is TRBJ2-7, the V gene TRBV28; TRBD2 agrees at 7 bases. This CDR3 has 13 residues. The germline CDR1 and CDR2 sequences are MDHEN and SYDVKM. V lost 8 bases to trimming and J lost 7 bases; unmatched junction nucleotides: 11. In DNA form, the CDR3 reads TGTGCCAGCCAACGGATCGGGGGGAGGGAGCAGTACTTC. It is translated as CASQRIGGREQYF.

V gene TRBV5-6 combines with J gene TRBJ2-5; D possibly corresponds to TRBD1 (5 bases). The CDR3 length is 14 residues. CDR1 and CDR2 from the germline V gene are SGHDT and YYEEEE. Trimming stripped 2 bases from V and 5 bases from J, with 13 bases between. CDR3 in DNA: TGTGCCAGCAGCTTCGTACAGGAGAAGGAGACCCAGTACTTC. It codes for CASSFVQEKETQYF.

The sample holds a few counts of this clonotype. The J gene is TRBJ2-7, the V gene TRBV4-3; TRBD2 aligns across 13 bases. V dropped 3 bases and J dropped 2; count of bases not matched to a gene: 4. The CDR3 is 16 amino acids. The germline V gene encodes CDR1 LGHNA and CDR2 YSLEER. CDR3 residues: CASSHGTSGNAYEQYF. CDR3 DNA: TGCGCCAGCAGCCACGGGACTAGCGGGAACGCCTACGAGCAGTACTTC.

This chain links TRBV4-3 with TRBJ2-5; a possible D gene is TRBD2 (6 bases). V dropped 0 bases and J dropped 1 base, with 12 bases sitting between them. The length of the CDR3 is 16 residues. Germline CDR1 reads LGHNA; CDR2 reads YSLEER. CDR3 bases: TGCGCCAGCAGCCAAGATCCTCTGACTAGCCAAGAGACCCAGTACTTC. Residues: CASSQDPLTSQETQYF.

This clonotype was picked up many times. This rearrangement joins TRBV7-2 to TRBJ1-3, with D possibly TRBD1 on 5 matching bases. The germline V gene encodes CDR1 SGHTA and CDR2 FQGNSA. V was trimmed by 5 bases and J by 0 bases, leaving 14 bases between them. The CDR3 has 16 amino acids. This chain's CDR3 is CASSVGPTGSGNTIYF. In nucleotides, the CDR3 is TGTGCCAGCAGCGTGGGACCTACCGGCTCTGGAAACACCATATATTTT.

This sequence joins TRBV12-3 or TRBV12-4 and TRBJ1-3, with D maybe TRBD1 (6 bases). Trimming pared 5 bases from V and 5 bases from J, leaving 13 bases between. The CDR3 has 14 amino acids. The CDR3 is CASSTRDTRNTIYF. The CDR3 DNA sequence: TGTGCCAGCAGTACTCGGGACACCAGAAACACCATATATTTT.

The chain uses TRBV5-1 and TRBJ1-1; 7 bases map to TRBD1. V shed 0 bases, J shed 6 bases, and the junction held 5 bases outside the gene matches. Germline assignment: CDR1 SGHRS and CDR2 YFSETQ. CDR3 length: 14 residues. This chain's CDR3 is CASSLGQGIAEAFF. CDR3 sequence (DNA): TGCGCCAGCAGCTTGGGACAGGGTATAGCTGAAGCTTTCTTT.

The chain combines TRBV12-3 or TRBV12-4 with TRBJ2-3, with D unclear. The CDR3 totals 14 residues. With 5 bases removed from V and 10 bases from J, the gap between germline ends came to 19 bases. For the CDR3, the DNA is TGTGCCAGCAGTAATCGGGCCCTGCCATTAGCGCAGTATTTT. Encoded protein: CASSNRALPLAQYF.